These T cell receptor beta chains were read from a single sample in a study of identical twins. MiXCR was run by TCRdb on the 5' RACE reads, yielding one entry per CDR3 protein. The sample has about 890,000 distinct CDR3 sequences, 12% seen once. The same data also contributed to another study, on yellow fever vaccine responses in identical twins.

Input material: PBMCs. The receptors shown here come from a woman younger than 35 in good health. CDR3s leave out the opening cysteine and the closing phenylalanine or tryptophan. The size field is filled for only some rows; it gives once, few, many or a size class.

V: TRBV11-2; size: few; CDR3: ASSRTLERGYGYT
V: TRBV3-1; size: few; CDR3: ASSQVKRGAGELF
V: TRBV5-1; size: few; CDR3: ASRVDRSTGELF
V: TRBV11-1; size: few; CDR3: ASSPGTGVIASYNEQF
V: TRBV5-1; size: NA; CDR3: ASSFKLAGETGELF
V: TRBV28; size: few; CDR3: ASSFRSPTYEQY
V: TRBV7-9; size: few; CDR3: ASSLARGVTDTQY
V: TRBV9; size: few; CDR3: ASSVDSGLLGEQF
V: TRBV12-3/TRBV12-4; size: many; CDR3: ASSFPQGSGNTIY
V: TRBV6-2/TRBV6-3; size: NA; CDR3: ASSYLGGGTGELF
V: TRBV20-1; size: NA; CDR3: SARMGNGNEQF
V: TRBV20-1; size: few; CDR3: SATPLTAGRNEQF
V: TRBV2; size: few; CDR3: ASRETVNNQPQH
V: TRBV6-1; size: NA; CDR3: ASSEEEVAGGTDTQY
V: TRBV5-1; size: NA; CDR3: ASSRKTSGTPSETQY
V: TRBV11-1; size: many; CDR3: ASSLDGTGPSSNQPQH
V: TRBV4-1; size: few; CDR3: ASSQDVSYNNEQF
V: TRBV20-1; size: NA; CDR3: SANPVETQY
V: TRBV5-1; size: NA; CDR3: ASSLQTSGAVGELF
V: TRBV6-1; size: NA; CDR3: ASSGMNSYNEQF
V: TRBV20-1; size: few; CDR3: SARPLRTGNTDTQY
V: TRBV20-1; size: NA; CDR3: SARPVGGDLAKNIQY
V: TRBV5-1; size: many; CDR3: ASSLEDTQY
V: TRBV10-3; size: NA; CDR3: AISGHREGQPQH